This T cell receptor beta chain was obtained from a study of cytomegalovirus exposure and HLA in healthy donors. The overall study: From about 180 million T cells, an earlier analysis saw roughly 120 million unique TCR beta sequences.

Vbeta (60) and Jbeta (13) primers were used in the PCR. Sequencing was performed with immunoSEQ multiplex PCR; in TCRdb, only in-frame clones are kept and a portion is missing. The profile shows around 160,000 clones, about three quarters of them singletons. This CDR3 region has 10 residues. With 6 bases removed from V and 3 bases from J, the gap between germline ends came to 5 bases. CDR1 and CDR2 (germline): DFQATT, SNEGSKA (reference sequence). Note on this clone: Antigen: not known.

Study-level findings and limits: Analyzed later, association rates of TCRs varied across HLA loci, with DRB1 most and HLA-C fewest.

The source is a man aged 18 to 35 in good health and CMV-seropositive. The chain recombines TRBV20-1 with TRBJ1-2; D not resolved. The sample was PBMCs. CDR3 in DNA: TGCAGTGCAGCCTACTATGGCTACACCTTC. Protein sequence: CSAAYYGYTF.